This TCR beta chain was sequenced for a study of T cell responses to AZD1222 COVID-19 vaccine. V lost 2 bases to trimming and J lost 8 bases; unmatched junction nucleotides: 13. The germline V gene has CDR1 SGHRS and CDR2 YFSETQ. The CDR3 is 18 amino acids. Some clones are missing from TCRdb's copy, which holds only in-frame ones; the method was immunoSEQ multiplex PCR. The data show 80,000 to 100,000 clones, with approximately 90% seen just once and 7.5% held by the top ten. Study outcomes and limitations: Clonal diversity was possibly underestimated, and white British individuals and females predominated among donors. The breadth and depth of Spike-specific TCRs increased once two AZD1222 doses had been given. There were repertoire samples only from the period after the peak T cell response. Nearly half of unique spike-specific TCRs reportedly avoided B.1.351 and B.1.1.7 mutated regions.

Turning to this clone: Its antigen is still unknown.

This sequence was found in an adult in good health. This chain connects TRBV5-1 to TRBJ1-4, with 12 positions matching TRBD1. The source material was peripheral blood, sampled on day 0 of AZD1222 vaccination. DNA for the CDR3: TGCGCCAGCAGCTTATCAGGGACAGGGGGCGCCGGGGGAGAAAAACTGTTTTTT. Protein: CASSLSGTGGAGGEKLFF.